One sample yielded the 26 T cell receptor beta chains listed below, sequenced in a study of shared clonotypes between healthy human individuals. This table comes from immunoSEQ multiplex PCR, and its TCRdb copy is limited to in-frame clones, with some not included. The sample consists of about 530,000 clones, over 60% of them appearing once. The sequenced material came from PBMCs. These receptors came from a woman aged 35 to 49 in good health. Some clones in this sample may be carry-over from other donors' samples.

The chain has TRBV11-2 and TRBJ2-1, with 15 bases identical to TRBD2. Germline V gives CDR1 SGHAT, CDR2 FQNNGV. CDR3 size: 16 residues. The V segment lost 0 bases and the J segment 12 bases; nucleotides outside the gene matches: 6. CDR3 nucleotide sequence: TGTGCCAGCAGCTTAGATCCGGGACTAGCGGGAGGAGGGCAGTTCTTC. Translating gives CASSLDPGLAGGGQFF.

V gene TRBV9 combines with J gene TRBJ2-7, with a weak D call TRBD1 (7 bases). From germline, CDR1 is SGDLS and CDR2 YYNGEE. Trimming took off 3 bases at V and 4 bases at J, with 14 bases between the two ends. The CDR3 loop spans 14 amino acids. Here the CDR3 reads CASSAGGQAYEQYF. In DNA form, the CDR3 reads TGTGCCAGCAGCGCAGGGGGGCAGGCTTACGAGCAGTACTTC.

The chain couples TRBV5-1 to TRBJ1-1; 10 bases map to TRBD1. This CDR3 comprises 16 residues. Germline lookup yields CDR1 SGHRS and CDR2 YFSETQ. V was pared by 4 bases and J by 4 bases, with 10 bases of the junction left unmatched. This CDR3 is CASSHPGTGDATEAFF. DNA of the CDR3: TGCGCCAGCAGCCACCCCGGGACAGGGGATGCCACTGAAGCTTTCTTT. The variable domain in full, with the rest retrieved from reference TRBV5-1 and TRBJ1-1, is KAGVTQTPRYLIKTRGQQVTLSCSPISGHRSVSWYQQTPGQGLQFLFEYFSETQRNKGNFPGRFSGRQFSNSRSEMNVSTLELGDSALYLCASSHPGTGDATEAFFGQGTRLTVV.

J is TRBJ1-4 and V is TRBV4-1; D remains ambiguous. Germline CDR1 is MGHRA and CDR2 is YSYEKL. V lost 4 bases and J lost 0, with 6 bases in between. The CDR3 has 14 residues. The CDR3 protein is CASSRAATNEKLFF. The CDR3 region has the DNA TGCGCCAGCAGCCGGGCTGCAACTAATGAAAAACTGTTTTTT.

The chain combines TRBV28 with TRBJ2-1, with D perhaps being TRBD1 or TRBD2 (5 bases each). CDR1 is MDHEN, CDR2 SYDVKM, per germline. The CDR3 sequence is 13 residues long. V was cut by 4 bases and J by 10 bases, with 14 bases left in between. The CDR3: CASSWTPPGEQFF. The DNA of the CDR3 is TGTGCCAGCAGTTGGACACCTCCGGGAGAGCAGTTCTTC.

V usage is TRBV7-2 and J usage is TRBJ1-2, with unresolved D. There are 14 residues in the CDR3. V was pared by 1 base and J by 0 bases, with 6 bases between. Germline V gene lookup returns CDR1 SGHTA and CDR2 FQGNSA. DNA for the CDR3: TGTGCCAGCAGCTTAGATCACACTAACTATGGCTACACCTTC. It specifies CASSLDHTNYGYTF.

CDR3 sequence reads: CASSDPGTRVGEKLFF. As DNA, the CDR3 is TGTGCCTCTTCCGATCCGGGCACCCGAGTCGGTGAAAAACTGTTTTTT. The genes are TRBV30 and TRBJ1-4; D is unclear. This CDR3 has 16 residues. Trimming pared 7 bases from V and 7 bases from J, leaving 25 bases between. Germline CDR1 is GTSNPN and CDR2 is SVGIG (reference sequence).

This clone was counted a single time. The V call is TRBV5-6, the J call TRBJ2-5; 11 nucleotides line up with TRBD2. V lost 2 bases and J lost 2; bases outside the gene matches: 5. The CDR3 has 16 residues. Germline CDR1 is SGHDT and CDR2 is YYEEEE. The CDR3: CASSFLAGGKQETQYF. CDR3 sequence (DNA): TGTGCCAGCAGCTTCTTAGCGGGAGGGAAACAAGAGACCCAGTACTTC.

This clone occurred a few times. The rearrangement joins TRBV4-1 to TRBJ2-5; possibly TRBD1 or TRBD2 for D (5 bases each). The end of the DNA aligns better with TRBJ2-7, so the J call may be wrong. The CDR3 extends over 16 amino acids. Germline-derived CDR1 and CDR2 are MGHRA and YSYEKL. Written as DNA, the CDR3 is TGCGCCAGCAGCCAAGACTCAAGGACGCAGAGGGGCGAGCAGTACTTC. It specifies CASSQDSRTQRGEQYF.

This clone was counted between two and nine times. The chain is built from TRBV10-3 and TRBJ2-2; D tentatively reads TRBD1 or TRBD2 (5 bases each). CDR1 and CDR2 (germline): ENHRY, SYGVKD. The V end lost 10 bases, the J end lost 4 bases, and 19 bases lay between the germline ends. This CDR3 is 15 amino acids long. The CDR3 sequence is CATARTGTLTGELFF. The CDR3 nucleotides are TGTGCCACAGCCCGAACCGGGACGCTCACCGGGGAGCTGTTTTTT.

This chain connects TRBV7-2 to TRBJ2-7, with TRBD2 matching over 9 bases. V gave up 6 bases and J gave up 3 bases; unmatched junction bases: 6. Germline V gene sequence: CDR1 SGHTA, CDR2 FQGNSA. The CDR3 contains 14 residues. The CDR3, as DNA: TGTGCCAGCAGGACTAGCGGAGGGCTCTACGAGCAGTACTTC. Its protein product is CASRTSGGLYEQYF.

Concerning this clone: One junction end does not reproduce the germline sequence, and a read error may be involved. The rearrangement uses TRBV29-1 and TRBJ1-2, with D hard to call. Germline values: CDR1 SQVTM, CDR2 ANQGSEA. The CDR3 is 9 residues long. This chain's CDR3 is CSVESGEGF. The DNA for the CDR3 is TGCAGCGTTGAGTCAGGAGAGGGCTTC.

The rearrangement joins TRBV6-5 to TRBJ1-5, with 8 bases aligning to TRBD1. J gave up 3 bases and V 6 bases, and 4 bases lay outside the gene matches. Germline assignment: CDR1 MNHEY and CDR2 SVGAGI. This CDR3 comprises 14 residues. CDR3 amino acids: CASRQGGDNQPQHF. DNA of the CDR3: TGTGCCAGCAGACAGGGGGGAGACAATCAGCCCCAGCATTTT.

A single count supports this clone. The CDR3: CASSLVHSSYEQYF. CDR3 bases: TGCGCCAGCAGCTTAGTCCATAGCTCCTACGAGCAGTACTTC. The chain recombines TRBV4-3 with TRBJ2-7; no definite D call. V lost 5 bases to trimming and J lost 0 bases, with 11 bases between them. CDR3 size: 14 residues. Per the germline V gene, CDR1 is LGHNA and CDR2 is YSLEER.

On this clone: Within the sample, other DNA sequences also encode this same CDR3. V usage is TRBV28 and J usage is TRBJ2-5, with D possibly matching TRBD2 (5 bases). Germline values: CDR1 MDHEN, CDR2 SYDVKM. The CDR3 is 11 residues long. With 5 bases removed from V and 9 bases from J, the gap between germline ends came to 10 bases. CDR3 amino acids: CASSITRSQYF. The CDR3, as DNA: TGTGCCAGCAGTATTACTAGATCCCAGTACTTC.

The rearrangement joins TRBV7-9 to TRBJ2-1, with 15 bases that match TRBD2. Germline V gene data show CDR1 as SEHNR and CDR2 as FQNEAQ (reference sequence). This CDR3 is built from 16 residues. J gave up 9 bases and V 6 bases, and 9 bases lay outside the gene matches. The CDR3 DNA reads TGTGCCAGCAGTTTTCCGGGACTAGCGGGAGGTAGTGAGCAGTTCTTC. It codes for CASSFPGLAGGSEQFF.

The rearrangement uses TRBV5-4 and TRBJ2-2; 10 bases agree with TRBD1. The germline V gene encodes CDR1 SGHNT and CDR2 YYREEE (reference sequence). Losses at the gene ends were 3 bases for V and 7 bases for J; bases not matched to a gene: 9. The CDR3 is made up of 16 amino acids. CDR3 loop: CASSSRQGARGGELFF. For the CDR3, the DNA is TGTGCCAGCAGCTCACGACAGGGGGCGCGTGGCGGGGAGCTGTTTTTT.

This clone came up once. The chain recombines TRBV6-4 with TRBJ2-1; 9 positions agree with TRBD2. Per the germline V gene, CDR1 is MRHNA and CDR2 is SNTAGT. The CDR3 extends over 15 amino acids. V lost 3 bases and J lost 7; bases outside the gene matches: 7. The CDR3 DNA sequence: TGTGCCAGCAGTGAGTTCGGTCTAGCGGGAAATGAGCAGTTCTTC. Residues: CASSEFGLAGNEQFF.

This clone was seen a few times. CDR3 loop: CASSRNANTGELFF. The DNA for the CDR3 is TGCGCCAGCAGCAGGAACGCGAACACCGGGGAGCTGTTTTTT. This rearrangement joins TRBV5-1 to TRBJ2-2; D uncertain. With 4 bases removed from V and 0 bases from J, the gap between germline ends came to 7 bases. The CDR3 is 14 amino acids. The germline CDR1 and CDR2 sequences are SGHRS and YFSETQ.

CDR3 nucleotides: TGTGCCAGCAGCGTAGAATTGGGGAACCTGCAGTATTTT. It translates to CASSVELGNLQYF. This chain joins TRBV9 and TRBJ2-3; D remains ambiguous. Germline-derived CDR1 and CDR2 are SGDLS and YYNGEE. This CDR3 comprises 13 residues. The V and J ends lost 0 bases and 11 bases respectively, with 13 bases between them.

The chain carries TRBV27 and TRBJ2-1, with no clear D. The CDR3 extends over 15 amino acids. The germline CDR1 and CDR2 sequences are MNHEY and SMNVEV (reference sequence). The germline V and J ends were trimmed by 4 bases and 8 bases, with 18 bases remaining between them. DNA for the CDR3: TGTGCCAGCAGTTCCGACTCTCGGTTCCACGATGAGCAGTTCTTC. Translation: CASSSDSRFHDEQFF.

This chain uses TRBV28 with TRBJ2-1; D ambiguous. Trimming took 5 bases from V and 4 from J, leaving 12 bases between them. The germline V gene has CDR1 MDHEN and CDR2 SYDVKM. There are 14 residues in the CDR3. CDR3 nucleotides: TGTGCCAGCAGTAACCGATTCCGTTACAATGAGCAGTTCTTC. Encoded protein: CASSNRFRYNEQFF.

This chain links TRBV5-4 with TRBJ2-7, with D unresolved. Germline CDR1 reads SGHNT; CDR2 reads YYREEE (reference sequence). Trimming cost V 1 base and J 3 bases, with 14 bases left between them. The CDR3 loop spans 15 amino acids. CDR3 protein: CASSLSPGNNYEQYF. CDR3 sequence (DNA): TGTGCCAGCAGCTTGTCCCCAGGAAACAACTACGAGCAGTACTTC.

V is TRBV30 and J is TRBJ2-5; D might be TRBD1 (6 bases). V lost 6 bases and J 5 bases, leaving 22 bases between the germline ends. Germline V CDR1 and CDR2: GTSNPN, SVGIG (reference sequence). The CDR3 runs to 15 residues. The CDR3: CACEHNGRGTETQYF. The DNA for the CDR3 is TGTGCCTGTGAACACAACGGCAGGGGCACGGAGACCCAGTACTTC.

The rearrangement uses TRBV6-1 and TRBJ2-7, with 15 positions matching TRBD2. CDR3 length: 15 amino acids. V shed 3 bases, J shed 3 bases, and the junction held 0 bases outside the gene matches. CDR1 is MNHNS, CDR2 SASEGT, per germline. The DNA of the CDR3 is TGTGCCAGCAGTGAGGGACTAGCGGGGGGCTACGAGCAGTACTTC. Its translation is CASSEGLAGGYEQYF.

J is TRBJ2-7 and V is TRBV11-3; possibly TRBD2 for D (6 bases). The CDR3 sequence is 12 residues long. The V gene lost 3 bases and the J gene lost 5 bases, with 8 bases spanning the gap. Germline values: CDR1 SGHNT, CDR2 YENEEA. As DNA, the CDR3 is TGTGCCAGCAGCTTGACGGGGGACGAGCAGTACTTC. It encodes CASSLTGDEQYF.